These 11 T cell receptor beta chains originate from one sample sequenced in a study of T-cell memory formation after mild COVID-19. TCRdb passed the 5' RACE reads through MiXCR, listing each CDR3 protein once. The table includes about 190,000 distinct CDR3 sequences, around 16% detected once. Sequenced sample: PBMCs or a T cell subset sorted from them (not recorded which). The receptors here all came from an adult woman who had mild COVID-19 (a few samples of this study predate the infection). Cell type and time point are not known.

The CDR3 region is CASKSLPSGSDEQFF. The CDR3 coding sequence is TGCGCCAGCAAGAGTCTGCCTAGCGGGAGCGATGAGCAGTTCTTC. The J gene is TRBJ2-1, the V gene TRBV5-1; 10 positions match TRBD2. The germline V gene encodes CDR1 SGHRS and CDR2 YFSETQ. Trimming removed 6 bases from V and 8 bases from J; junction bases left unmatched: 11. The CDR3 has 15 residues. Variable domain in full (rest from reference TRBV5-1 and TRBJ2-1): KAGVTQTPRYLIKTRGQQVTLSCSPISGHRSVSWYQQTPGQGLQFLFEYFSETQRNKGNFPGRFSGRQFSNSRSEMNVSTLELGDSALYLCASKSLPSGSDEQFFGPGTRLTVL.

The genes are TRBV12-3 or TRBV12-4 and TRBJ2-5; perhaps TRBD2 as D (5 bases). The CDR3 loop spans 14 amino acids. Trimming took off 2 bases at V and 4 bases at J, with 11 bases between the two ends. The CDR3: CASSLLGGGETQYF. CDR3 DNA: TGTGCCAGCAGTTTACTAGGAGGAGGAGAGACCCAGTACTTC.

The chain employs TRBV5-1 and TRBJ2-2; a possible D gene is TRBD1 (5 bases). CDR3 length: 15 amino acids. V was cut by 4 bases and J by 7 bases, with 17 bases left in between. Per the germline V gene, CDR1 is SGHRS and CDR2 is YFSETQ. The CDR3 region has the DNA TGCGCCAGCAGCCTCCGAGAAACAGGCCGCGGGGAGCTGTTTTTT. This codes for CASSLRETGRGELFF.

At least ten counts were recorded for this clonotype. The CDR3 nucleotides read TGTGCCAGCAGTGCCATTGTGGCGGGTGATAGAAACACTGAAGCTTTCTTT. This encodes CASSAIVAGDRNTEAFF. The chain joins TRBV6-2 or TRBV6-3 to TRBJ1-1; D gene unclear. This CDR3 comprises 17 residues. Trimming removed 5 bases from V and 2 bases from J, with 21 bases in between. CDR1 and CDR2 from the germline V gene are MNHEY and SVGEGT.

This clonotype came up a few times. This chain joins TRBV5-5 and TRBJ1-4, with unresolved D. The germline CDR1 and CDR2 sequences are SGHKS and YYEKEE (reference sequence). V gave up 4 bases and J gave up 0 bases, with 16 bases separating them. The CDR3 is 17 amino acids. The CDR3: CASSPTLSRATNEKLFF. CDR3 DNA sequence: TGTGCCAGCAGCCCGACTCTTTCACGAGCAACTAATGAAAAACTGTTTTTT.

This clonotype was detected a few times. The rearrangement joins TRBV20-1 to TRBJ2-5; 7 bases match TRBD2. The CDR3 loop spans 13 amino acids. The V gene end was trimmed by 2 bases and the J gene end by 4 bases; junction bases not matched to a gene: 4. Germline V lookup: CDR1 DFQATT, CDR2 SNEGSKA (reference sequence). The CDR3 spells CSARILAGETQYF. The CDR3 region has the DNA TGCAGTGCTAGAATATTAGCGGGAGAGACCCAGTACTTC.

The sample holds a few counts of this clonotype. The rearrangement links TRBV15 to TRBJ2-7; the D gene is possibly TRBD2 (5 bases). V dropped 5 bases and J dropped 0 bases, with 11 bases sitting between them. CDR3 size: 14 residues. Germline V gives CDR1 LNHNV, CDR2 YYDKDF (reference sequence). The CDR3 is CATSVWLASYEQYF. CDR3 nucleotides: TGTGCCACCAGCGTGTGGCTAGCCTCCTACGAGCAGTACTTC.

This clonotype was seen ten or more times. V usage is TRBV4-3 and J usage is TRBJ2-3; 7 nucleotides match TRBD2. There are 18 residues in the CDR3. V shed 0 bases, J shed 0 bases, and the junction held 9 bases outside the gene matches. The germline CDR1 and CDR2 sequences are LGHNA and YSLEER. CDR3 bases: TGCGCCAGCAGCCAAGATCGGGCCGGGACTACTAGCACAGATACGCAGTATTTT. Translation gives CASSQDRAGTTSTDTQYF.

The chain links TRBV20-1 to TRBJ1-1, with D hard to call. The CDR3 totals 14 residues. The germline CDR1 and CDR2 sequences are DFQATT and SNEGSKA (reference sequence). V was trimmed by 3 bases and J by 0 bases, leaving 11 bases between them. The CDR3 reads CSAREGPVNTEAFF. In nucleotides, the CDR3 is TGCAGTGCTAGGGAAGGACCGGTGAACACTGAAGCTTTCTTT.

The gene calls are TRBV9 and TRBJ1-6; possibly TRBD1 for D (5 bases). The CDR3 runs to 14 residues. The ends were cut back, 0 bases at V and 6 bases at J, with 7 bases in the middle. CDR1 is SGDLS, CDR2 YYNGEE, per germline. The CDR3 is CASSVEDINSPLHF. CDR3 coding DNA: TGTGCCAGCAGCGTAGAGGACATTAATTCACCCCTCCACTTT.

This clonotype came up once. CDR3 region: CASSQDTGTGYGYTF. The CDR3 DNA sequence: TGCGCCAGCAGCCAAGATACCGGGACCGGCTATGGCTACACCTTC. The chain has TRBV4-3 and TRBJ1-2; D may be TRBD1 (5 bases). Trimming removed 0 bases at V and 4 bases at J, with 12 bases between. The germline gives CDR1 LGHNA, CDR2 YSLEER. The CDR3 spans 15 residues.